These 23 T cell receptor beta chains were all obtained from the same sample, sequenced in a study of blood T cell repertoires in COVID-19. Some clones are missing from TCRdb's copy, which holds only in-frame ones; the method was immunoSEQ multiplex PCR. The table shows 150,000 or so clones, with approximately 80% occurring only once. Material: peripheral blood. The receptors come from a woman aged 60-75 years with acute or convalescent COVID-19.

The CDR3 DNA reads TGTGCCACCAGGACAGTGACGACTCAGCCCCAGCATTTT. Protein: CATRTVTTQPQHF. The chain is built from TRBV10-3 and TRBJ1-5; possible D gene TRBD1, 6 bases. The CDR3 sequence is 13 residues long. Germline values: CDR1 ENHRY, CDR2 SYGVKD. With 10 bases removed from V and 6 bases from J, the gap between germline ends came to 16 bases.

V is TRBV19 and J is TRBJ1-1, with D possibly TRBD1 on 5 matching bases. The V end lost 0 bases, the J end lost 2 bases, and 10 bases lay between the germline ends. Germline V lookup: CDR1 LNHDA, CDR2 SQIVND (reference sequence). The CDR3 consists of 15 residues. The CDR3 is CASSIDLWGNTEAFF. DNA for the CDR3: TGTGCCAGTAGTATAGATCTGTGGGGCAACACTGAAGCTTTCTTT.

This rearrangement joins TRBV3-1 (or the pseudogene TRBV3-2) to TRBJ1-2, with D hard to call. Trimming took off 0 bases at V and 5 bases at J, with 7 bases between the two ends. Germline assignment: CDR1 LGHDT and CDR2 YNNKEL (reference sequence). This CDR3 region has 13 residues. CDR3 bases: TGTGCCAGCAGCCAAGATCGGAGATATGGCTACACCTTC. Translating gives CASSQDRRYGYTF.

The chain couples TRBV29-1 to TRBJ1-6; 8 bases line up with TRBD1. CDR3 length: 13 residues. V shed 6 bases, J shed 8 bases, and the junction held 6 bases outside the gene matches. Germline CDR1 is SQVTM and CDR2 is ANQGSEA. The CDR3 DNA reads TGCAGCGTGAGTACAGGGGGTCATTCACCCCTCCACTTT. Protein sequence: CSVSTGGHSPLHF.

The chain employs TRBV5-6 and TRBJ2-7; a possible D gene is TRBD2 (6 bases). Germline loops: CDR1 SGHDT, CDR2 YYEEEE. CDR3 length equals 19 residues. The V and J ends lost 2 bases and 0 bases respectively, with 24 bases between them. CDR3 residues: CASSFNAPGLPRDSYEQYV. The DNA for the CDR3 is TGTGCCAGCAGCTTTAATGCGCCGGGACTCCCCAGGGACTCCTACGAGCAGTACGTC.

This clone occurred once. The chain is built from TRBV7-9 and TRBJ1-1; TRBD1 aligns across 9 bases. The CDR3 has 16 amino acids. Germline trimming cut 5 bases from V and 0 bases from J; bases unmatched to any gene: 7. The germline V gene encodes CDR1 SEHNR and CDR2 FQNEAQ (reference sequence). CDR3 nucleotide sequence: TGTGCCAGCAGCACACGGACAGGGGAGATGAACACTGAAGCTTTCTTT. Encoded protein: CASSTRTGEMNTEAFF.

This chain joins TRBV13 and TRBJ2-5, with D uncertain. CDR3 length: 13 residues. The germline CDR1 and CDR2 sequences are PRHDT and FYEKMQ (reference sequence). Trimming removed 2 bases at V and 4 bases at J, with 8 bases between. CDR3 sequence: CASSLNSRETQYF. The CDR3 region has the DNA TGTGCCAGCAGCTTAAACTCGCGAGAGACCCAGTACTTC.

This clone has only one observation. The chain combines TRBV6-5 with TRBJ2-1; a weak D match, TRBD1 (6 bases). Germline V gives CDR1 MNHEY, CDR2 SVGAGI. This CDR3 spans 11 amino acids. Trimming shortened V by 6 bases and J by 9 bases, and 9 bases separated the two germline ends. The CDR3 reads CASSTGFEQFF. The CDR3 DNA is TGTGCCAGCAGCACAGGGTTTGAGCAGTTCTTC.

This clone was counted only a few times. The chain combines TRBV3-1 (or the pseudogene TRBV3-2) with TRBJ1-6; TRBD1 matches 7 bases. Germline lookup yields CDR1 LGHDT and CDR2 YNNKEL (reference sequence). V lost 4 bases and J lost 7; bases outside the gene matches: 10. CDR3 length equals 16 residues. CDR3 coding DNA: TGTGCCAGCAGCCCCGCCGGGACAGTGGGAAATTCACCCCTCCACTTT. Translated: CASSPAGTVGNSPLHF.

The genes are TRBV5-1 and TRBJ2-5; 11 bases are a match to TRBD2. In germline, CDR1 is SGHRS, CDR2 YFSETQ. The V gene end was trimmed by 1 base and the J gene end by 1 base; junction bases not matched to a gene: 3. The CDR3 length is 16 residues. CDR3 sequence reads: CASSLTSGGTQETQYF. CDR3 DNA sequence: TGCGCCAGCAGCTTGACTAGCGGGGGAACCCAAGAGACCCAGTACTTC.

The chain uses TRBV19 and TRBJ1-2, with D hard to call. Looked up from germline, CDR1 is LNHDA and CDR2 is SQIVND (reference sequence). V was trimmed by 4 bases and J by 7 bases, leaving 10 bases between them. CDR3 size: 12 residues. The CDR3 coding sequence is TGTGCCAGTAGTAACTTTTTTGGTGGCTACACCTTC. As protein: CASSNFFGGYTF.

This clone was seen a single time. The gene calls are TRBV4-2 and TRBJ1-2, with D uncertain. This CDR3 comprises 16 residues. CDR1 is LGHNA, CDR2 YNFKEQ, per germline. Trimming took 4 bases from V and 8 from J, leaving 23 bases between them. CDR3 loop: CASSLKGIGVTLGYTF. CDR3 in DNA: TGTGCCAGCAGCCTCAAGGGTATCGGGGTAACTTTGGGCTACACCTTC.

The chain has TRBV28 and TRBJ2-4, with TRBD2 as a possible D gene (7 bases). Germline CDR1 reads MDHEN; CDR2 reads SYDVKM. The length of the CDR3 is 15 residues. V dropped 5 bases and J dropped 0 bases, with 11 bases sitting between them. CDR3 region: CASSGGGVAKNIQYF. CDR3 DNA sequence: TGTGCCAGCAGTGGAGGGGGGGTAGCCAAAAACATTCAGTACTTC. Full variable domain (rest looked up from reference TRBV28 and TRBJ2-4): DVKVTQSSRYLVKRTGEKVFLECVQDMDHENMFWYRQDPGLGLRLIYFSYDVKMKEKGDIPEGYSVSREKKERFSLILESASTNQTSMYLCASSGGGVAKNIQYFGAGTRLSVL.

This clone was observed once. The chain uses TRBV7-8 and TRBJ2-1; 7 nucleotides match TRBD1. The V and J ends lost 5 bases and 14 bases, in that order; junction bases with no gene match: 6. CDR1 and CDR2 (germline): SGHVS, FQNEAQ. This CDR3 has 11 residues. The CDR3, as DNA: TGTGCCAGCAGCCTCGGACAGGCCGAGTTCTTC. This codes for CASSLGQAEFF.

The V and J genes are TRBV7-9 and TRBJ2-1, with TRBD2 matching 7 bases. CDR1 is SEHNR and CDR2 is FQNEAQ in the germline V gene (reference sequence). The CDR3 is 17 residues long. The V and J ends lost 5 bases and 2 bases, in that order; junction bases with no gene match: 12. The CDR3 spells CASSPRLAAPTYNEQFF. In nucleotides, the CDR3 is TGTGCCAGCAGCCCGAGACTAGCAGCGCCTACCTACAATGAGCAGTTCTTC.

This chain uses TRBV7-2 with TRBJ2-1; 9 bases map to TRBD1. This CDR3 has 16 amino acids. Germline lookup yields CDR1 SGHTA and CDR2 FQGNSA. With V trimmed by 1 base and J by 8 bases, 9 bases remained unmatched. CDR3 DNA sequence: TGTGCCAGCAGCTTAGGACCGGGACAGGGTAACGATGAGCAGTTCTTC. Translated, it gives CASSLGPGQGNDEQFF.

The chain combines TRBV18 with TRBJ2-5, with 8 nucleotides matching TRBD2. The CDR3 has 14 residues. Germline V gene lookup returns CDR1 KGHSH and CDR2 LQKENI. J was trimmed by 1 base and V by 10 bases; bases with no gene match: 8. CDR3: CATGRAGAQETQYF. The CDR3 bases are TGTGCCACAGGGCGAGCGGGGGCCCAAGAGACCCAGTACTTC.

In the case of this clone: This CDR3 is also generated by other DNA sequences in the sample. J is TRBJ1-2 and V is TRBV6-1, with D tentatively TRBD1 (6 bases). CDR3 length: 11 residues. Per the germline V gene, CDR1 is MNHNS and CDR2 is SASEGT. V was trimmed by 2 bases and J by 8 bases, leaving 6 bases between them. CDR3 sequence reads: CASSEQGGYTF. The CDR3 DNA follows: TGTGCCAGCAGTGAACAGGGGGGCTACACCTTC.

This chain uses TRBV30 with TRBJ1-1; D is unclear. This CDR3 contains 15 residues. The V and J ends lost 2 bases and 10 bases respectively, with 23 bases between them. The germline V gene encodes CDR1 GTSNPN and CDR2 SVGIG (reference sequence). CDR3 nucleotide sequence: TGTGCCTGGAGTCCCTACCTTGGAGGGATTTCGGGAGCTTTCTTT. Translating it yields CAWSPYLGGISGAFF.

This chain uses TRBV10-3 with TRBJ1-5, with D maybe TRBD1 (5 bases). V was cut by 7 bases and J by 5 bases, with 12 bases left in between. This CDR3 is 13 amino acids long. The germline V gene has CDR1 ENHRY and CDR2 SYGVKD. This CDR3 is CAIKGGEDQPQHF. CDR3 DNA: TGTGCCATCAAGGGAGGGGAGGATCAGCCCCAGCATTTT.

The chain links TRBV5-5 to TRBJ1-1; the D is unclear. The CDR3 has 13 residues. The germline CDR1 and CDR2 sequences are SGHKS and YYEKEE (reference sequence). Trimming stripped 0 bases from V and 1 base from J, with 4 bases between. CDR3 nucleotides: TGTGCCAGCAGCTTGGCTCCGAACACTGAAGCTTTCTTT. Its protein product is CASSLAPNTEAFF.

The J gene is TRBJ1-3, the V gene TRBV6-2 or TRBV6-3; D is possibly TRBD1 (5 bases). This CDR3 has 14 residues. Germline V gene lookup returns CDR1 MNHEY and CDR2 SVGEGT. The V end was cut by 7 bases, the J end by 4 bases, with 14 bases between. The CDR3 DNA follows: TGTGCCAGCACCCCGAGGACAATGGGAAACACCATATATTTT. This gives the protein CASTPRTMGNTIYF.

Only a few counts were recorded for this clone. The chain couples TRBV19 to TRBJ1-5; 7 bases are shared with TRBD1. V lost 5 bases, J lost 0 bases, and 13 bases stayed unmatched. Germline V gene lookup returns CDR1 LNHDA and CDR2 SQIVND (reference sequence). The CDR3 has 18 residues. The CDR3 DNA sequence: TGTGCCAGTAGTGCCCCACGGGACAGATCCTATAGCAATCAGCCCCAGCATTTT. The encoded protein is CASSAPRDRSYSNQPQHF.